A single sample gave rise to the 18 T cell receptor beta chains below, sequenced in a study of molecular identifiers for immune sequencing clone quantification (dated by TCRdb to the late 2010s). Libraries were constructed by PCR. These reads were obtained on an Illumina HiSeq 4000. TCRdb's own reprocessing of the public reads used fastp at Q25 and MiXCR and kept productive beta chains. Rows matching on CDR3 protein sequence are summarized as one entry with the most common DNA and genes. The sample table shows approximately 500,000 distinct CDR3 sequences, and about a fifth are seen once. Of the sample, 0.7% to 1% is held by the ten largest clones. Material: naive CD8+ T cells from blood, with Jurkat cell RNA spiked in. What this sample's cell subset or site label stands for: FACS-sorted CD8+CD4-CCR7+CD45RA+ naive T cells. The receptors here all came from a human donor in good health. Some libraries in this study had Jurkat cell RNA spiked in.

A word on this clonotype: This clone may be a read error of a much larger clone one base away. V gene TRBV28 combines with J gene TRBJ2-7; D might be TRBD1 (5 bases). The CDR3 sequence is 14 residues long. V was pared by 11 bases and J by 4 bases, with 21 bases between. Germline lookup yields CDR1 MDHEN and CDR2 SYDVKM. The CDR3 protein is CAGLPDTEKYEQYF. In nucleotides, the CDR3 is TGTGCCGGCCTCCCGGACACGGAAAAATACGAGCAGTACTTC.

The table lists this clonotype with many counts. The V and J genes are TRBV9 and TRBJ1-5; D is unclear. This CDR3 spans 14 amino acids. Germline values: CDR1 SGDLS, CDR2 YYNGEE. Trimming shortened V by 4 bases and J by 2 bases, and 10 bases separated the two germline ends. The CDR3 DNA sequence: TGTGCCAGCAGCTCGGGGTATGGCAATCAGCCCCAGCATTTT. Translated: CASSSGYGNQPQHF.

The rearrangement uses TRBV30 and TRBJ2-4; D might be TRBD1 (5 bases). The CDR3 is 15 amino acids. The germline V and J ends were trimmed by 3 bases and 1 base, with 13 bases remaining between them. In germline, CDR1 is GTSNPN, CDR2 SVGIG (reference sequence). The CDR3 spells CAWSDSRAAKNIQYF. The CDR3 DNA sequence: TGTGCCTGGAGCGACTCCAGGGCCGCCAAAAACATTCAGTACTTC.

Here the CDR3 DNA reads TGTGCCAGCAGGTTAGACAGATCTAGCGCAGATACGCAGTATTTT. Encoded protein: CASRLDRSSADTQYF. The gene calls are TRBV5-4 and TRBJ2-3; the D gene is possibly TRBD2 (6 bases). The V end was cut by 5 bases, the J end by 4 bases, with 17 bases between. The CDR3 spans 15 residues. The germline V gene encodes CDR1 SGHNT and CDR2 YYREEE (reference sequence).

The sample holds many counts of this clonotype. This chain uses TRBV20-1 with TRBJ2-3; D unclear. CDR3 length: 13 amino acids. Germline V gives CDR1 DFQATT, CDR2 SNEGSKA (reference sequence). V lost 8 bases to trimming and J lost 2 bases, with 14 bases between them. CDR3 in amino acids: CSLLDPSTDTQYF. CDR3 sequence (DNA): TGCAGTCTCCTAGATCCCTCCACAGATACGCAGTATTTT.

Only one count was recorded for this clonotype. Given a much more abundant clone one base away, this may be a read error. The chain carries TRBV20-1 and TRBJ1-1; D is perhaps TRBD1 (5 bases). Germline CDR1 and CDR2: DFQATT and SNEGSKA (reference sequence). Trimming removed 7 bases from V and 4 bases from J, with 13 bases in between. This CDR3 is built from 12 residues. The CDR3 sequence is CSVPPGGTEAFF. DNA of the CDR3: TGCAGTGTTCCCCCCGGGGGCACTGAAGCTTTCTTT.

This clonotype occurred many times. The rearrangement uses TRBV4-3 and TRBJ2-3; D is unresolved. CDR1 LGHNA and CDR2 YSLEER come from the germline V gene. The CDR3 sequence is 15 residues long. V dropped 4 bases and J dropped 1 base, with 12 bases sitting between them. Here the CDR3 reads CASSLRPERTDTQYF. The CDR3 DNA is TGCGCCAGCAGCCTTCGCCCTGAACGCACAGATACGCAGTATTTT.

This clonotype was recorded a few times. The chain is built from TRBV20-1 and TRBJ2-2; TRBD2 matches at 13 bases. Losses at the gene ends were 5 bases for V and 3 bases for J; bases not matched to a gene: 15. CDR1 is DFQATT and CDR2 is SNEGSKA in the germline V gene (reference sequence). The CDR3 is made up of 19 amino acids. CDR3 in amino acids: CSARHLAGLAGLDTGELFF. The CDR3 DNA reads TGCAGTGCTCGACACCTCGCGGGACTAGCGGGGTTGGACACCGGGGAGCTGTTTTTT.

This clonotype showed up just a few times. The chain combines TRBV30 with TRBJ2-7; possible D gene TRBD1, 7 bases. CDR3 size: 12 residues. CDR1 and CDR2 (germline): GTSNPN, SVGIG (reference sequence). Trimming removed 4 bases at V and 6 bases at J, with 13 bases between. CDR3 coding DNA: TGTGCCTGGACAGGGGGAGGTAGCGAGCAGTACTTC. Encoded protein: CAWTGGGSEQYF.

As regards this clonotype: Mismatch with germline at one junction end may stem from a read error. The CDR3 protein is CAGSLAGLAGGYYEQYF. CDR3 coding DNA: TGTGCCGGCAGCTTAGCGGGACTAGCGGGAGGTTACTACGAGCAGTACTTC. The V call is TRBV7-2, the J call TRBJ2-7; 15 bases map to TRBD2. The CDR3 contains 17 residues. The germline V gene has CDR1 SGHTA and CDR2 FQGNSA. The complete variable domain, with remaining parts taken from reference TRBV7-2 and TRBJ2-7, reads GAGVSQSPSNKVTEKGKDVELRCDPISGHTALYWYRQSLGQGLEFLIYFQGNSAPDKSGLPSDRFSAERTGGSVSTLTIQRTQQEDSAVYLCAGSLAGLAGGYYEQYFGPGTRLTVT.

The chain couples TRBV4-3 to TRBJ1-2; 8 bases are a match to TRBD1. The germline gives CDR1 LGHNA, CDR2 YSLEER. The CDR3 consists of 15 residues. The V segment lost 4 bases and the J segment 2 bases; nucleotides outside the gene matches: 6. DNA of the CDR3: TGCGCCAGCAGCCCTTGGACAGGGACGAACTATGGCTACACCTTC. Translating gives CASSPWTGTNYGYTF.

In its sample, this clonotype was seen a few times. The V call is TRBV29-1, the J call TRBJ2-7; the D gene is possibly TRBD1 (5 bases). The CDR3 runs 15 residues. CDR1 is SQVTM, CDR2 ANQGSEA, per germline. Trimming removed 0 bases at V and 2 bases at J, with 14 bases between. The CDR3 loop reads CSVEDTSRVTYEQYF. CDR3 coding DNA: TGCAGCGTTGAAGATACCAGCAGGGTGACCTACGAGCAGTACTTC.

Concerning this clonotype itself: Compared with germline, one end of the junction differs, possibly owing to a read error. The chain combines TRBV30 with TRBJ1-1; 8 nucleotides align to TRBD1. The CDR3 spans 14 residues. CDR1 is GTSNPN, CDR2 SVGIG, per germline (reference sequence). The chain's CDR3 is CARSPGQGVTEAFF. The CDR3, as DNA: TGTGCCCGGAGTCCCGGACAGGGAGTTACTGAAGCTTTCTTT.

CDR3 sequence: CASRNTESSYEQYF. DNA of the CDR3: TGTGCCAGCAGAAACACGGAGTCGTCCTACGAGCAGTACTTC. The V call is TRBV7-9, the J call TRBJ2-7, with D hard to call. This CDR3 has 14 residues. Between the trimmed V and J ends, which lost 6 bases and 1 base, there was a span of 13 bases. Germline V gene data show CDR1 as SEHNR and CDR2 as FQNEAQ (reference sequence).

The chain combines TRBV6-2 or TRBV6-3 with TRBJ2-1; no clear D. Trimming removed 2 bases from V and 1 base from J, with 12 bases in between. The CDR3 runs 16 residues. The germline CDR1 and CDR2 sequences are MNHEY and SVGEGT. The CDR3 nucleotides read TGTGCCAGCAGTTACCGATCCTTAGGTTCCTACAATGAGCAGTTCTTC. Translating it yields CASSYRSLGSYNEQFF.

As concerns this clonotype: Its ends do not fully match the called genes, so a read error is possible. V is TRBV20-1 and J is TRBJ2-1; the match to TRBD2 covers 10 bases. Germline V lookup: CDR1 DFQATT, CDR2 SNEGSKA (reference sequence). The CDR3 sequence is 22 residues long. This CDR3 reads CSARESPWRQTGLAANYNEQLF. In nucleotides, the CDR3 is TGCAGTGCTAGAGAAAGTCCCTGGCGACAGACCGGACTAGCGGCCAACTACAATGAGCAGCTCTTC.

This clonotype was observed many times. The chain joins TRBV7-9 to TRBJ2-3; no clear D. V lost 5 bases and J lost 4, with 13 bases in between. The CDR3 extends over 14 amino acids. In germline, CDR1 is SEHNR, CDR2 FQNEAQ (reference sequence). CDR3 nucleotides: TGTGCCAGCAGCCCGCCGGCTAGGTCAGATACGCAGTATTTT. It translates to CASSPPARSDTQYF.

CDR3 amino acids: CASSLPRTGKNEQFF. The CDR3 DNA is TGTGCCAGCAGCCTCCCCCGGACAGGGAAAAATGAGCAGTTCTTC. The J gene is TRBJ2-1, the V gene TRBV7-9; 8 bases align to TRBD1. Losses at the gene ends were 5 bases for V and 7 bases for J; bases not matched to a gene: 10. Germline V gives CDR1 SEHNR, CDR2 FQNEAQ (reference sequence). The CDR3 length is 15 residues.